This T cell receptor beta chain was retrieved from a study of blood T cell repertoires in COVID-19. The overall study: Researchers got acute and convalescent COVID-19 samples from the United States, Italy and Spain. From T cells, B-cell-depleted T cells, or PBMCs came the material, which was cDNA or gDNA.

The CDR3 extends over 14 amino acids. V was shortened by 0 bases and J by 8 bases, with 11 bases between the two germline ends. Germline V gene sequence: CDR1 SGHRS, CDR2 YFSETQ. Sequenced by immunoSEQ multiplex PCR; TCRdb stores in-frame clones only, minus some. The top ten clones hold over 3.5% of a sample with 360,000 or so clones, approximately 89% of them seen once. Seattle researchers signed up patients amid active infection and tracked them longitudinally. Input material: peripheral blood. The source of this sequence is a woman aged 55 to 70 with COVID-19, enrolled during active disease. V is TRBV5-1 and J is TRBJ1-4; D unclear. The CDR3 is CASSLGRSNEKLFF. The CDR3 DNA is TGCGCCAGCAGCTTGGGCAGGTCCAACGAAAAACTGTTTTTT. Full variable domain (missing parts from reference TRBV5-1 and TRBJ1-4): KAGVTQTPRYLIKTRGQQVTLSCSPISGHRSVSWYQQTPGQGLQFLFEYFSETQRNKGNFPGRFSGRQFSNSRSEMNVSTLELGDSALYLCASSLGRSNEKLFFGSGTQLSVL.